Many counts were recorded for the clone carrying this T cell receptor (beta chain). Its antigen is not identified. This entry comes from a study of T cell clonality in common variable immunodeficiency. General study points: TCRbeta clonality was increased in CVID versus healthy controls. CVID subjects shared fewer TCRbeta clones than healthy controls did.

Donors gave roughly 4.5 to 8 ml heparinized peripheral whole blood. Sequenced by immunoSEQ multiplex PCR; TCRdb stores in-frame clones only, minus some. The sample is made up of around 57,000 clones, none counted only once. This TCR came from a person aged 18 to 75 in good health. What was sequenced was peripheral blood mononuclear cells.

The CDR3 spells CASSLGGANEKLFF. The DNA read from the CDR3 is TGTGCCAGCAGCTTAGGGGGCGCAAATGAAAAA. This chain uses TRBV11-2 with TRBJ1-4; perhaps TRBD1 as D (5 bases). The CDR3 end lies 3 residues beyond the end of the read and is filled in from the germline J gene. The CDR3 loop spans 14 amino acids. The V end was cut by 1 base, the J end by 5 bases, with 8 bases between. Germline CDR1 SGHAT, CDR2 FQNNGV.